These 32 T cell receptor beta chains were all obtained from the same sample, sequenced in a study of regulatory T cells in long-lasting Graves disease. As for time point: newly diagnosed GD, antithyroid drugs for less than 3 months. PBMC RNA was the source of the TCR library. The authors built TCR beta libraries using iRepertoire HTBI primers and Arm-PCR of CDR3 regions. TCRdb passed the multiplex PCR reads through MiXCR, listing each CDR3 protein once. The profile covers 350,000 to 450,000 distinct CDR3 sequences, with over 9.5% appearing a single time and under 20% taken by the ten largest. A further study also used this sample, focusing on T cells in Graves' hyperthyroidism and ophthalmopathy.

The sample was peripheral blood mononuclear cells (PBMCs), taken at new diagnosis, from a patient treated with antithyroid drugs. Receptors were obtained from a woman between 18 and 29 years old with Graves disease.

CDR3 in amino acids: CASSQESFPTRFF. CDR3 nucleotides: TGTGCCAGCAGCCAAGAGTCCTTCCCCACGCGGTTCTTC. The chain uses TRBV14 and TRBJ2-1; D is undetermined. The V and J ends lost 0 bases and 15 bases respectively, with 15 bases between them. Germline V gene data show CDR1 as SGHDN and CDR2 as FVKESK. CDR3 size: 13 residues. Full variable domain (rest looked up from reference TRBV14 and TRBJ2-1): EAGVTQFPSHSVIEKGQTVTLRCDPISGHDNLYWYRRVMGKEIKFLLHFVKESKQDESGMPNNRFLAERTGGTYSTLKVQPAELEDSGVYFCASSQESFPTRFFGPGTRLTVL.

Concerning this clonotype itself: A much larger clone sits a single nucleotide away, making a read error possible. The rearrangement joins TRBV5-1 to TRBJ2-1, with 7 bases fitting TRBD1. There are 13 residues in the CDR3. Germline values: CDR1 SGHRS, CDR2 YFSETQ. V lost 4 bases, J lost 10 bases, and 8 bases stayed unmatched. CDR3 residues: CASSKGQPYEQFF. In nucleotides, the CDR3 is TGCGCCAGCAGCAAGGGACAGCCTTACGAGCAGTTCTTC.

This clonotype was recorded many times. This chain links TRBV28 with TRBJ2-5, with TRBD2 matching over 9 bases. Germline CDR1 is MDHEN and CDR2 is SYDVKM. V lost 5 bases, J lost 4 bases, and 20 bases stayed unmatched. The CDR3 contains 19 residues. DNA of the CDR3: TGTGCCAGCAGTCCCCCCCCAGCGGGAGGCGGCGGGTCGCCAGAGACCCAGTACTTC. This gives the protein CASSPPPAGGGGSPETQYF.

This clonotype appeared many times. V and J are TRBV5-1 and TRBJ2-7; D is undetermined. This CDR3 region has 12 residues. The V end lost 0 bases, the J end lost 3 bases, and 4 bases lay between the germline ends. Per germline, CDR1 SGHRS and CDR2 YFSETQ. This chain's CDR3 is CASSLGFYEQYF. In DNA form, the CDR3 reads TGCGCCAGCAGCTTGGGATTCTACGAGCAGTACTTC.

This clonotype has a count of ten or more. The chain links TRBV2 to TRBJ1-1; weak D call: TRBD1 (6 bases). With 8 bases removed from V and 0 bases from J, the gap between germline ends came to 10 bases. The CDR3 is made up of 13 amino acids. Germline V gene lookup returns CDR1 SNHLY and CDR2 FYNNEI. As DNA, the CDR3 is TGTGCCAGCTCAGACAGGTTGAACACTGAAGCTTTCTTT. This encodes CASSDRLNTEAFF.

This clonotype was counted at least ten times. V is TRBV4-2 and J is TRBJ2-2; D unresolved. Germline CDR1 reads LGHNA; CDR2 reads YNFKEQ. The CDR3 has 14 amino acids. V was trimmed by 2 bases and J by 5 bases, leaving 9 bases between them. CDR3 amino acids: CASSQRDGTGELFF. Here the CDR3 DNA reads TGTGCCAGCAGCCAACGTGACGGAACCGGGGAGCTGTTTTTT.

This clonotype was counted many times. This chain connects TRBV7-9 to TRBJ1-6; tentatively, D is TRBD1 (5 bases). Trimming stripped 3 bases from V and 7 bases from J, with 13 bases between. The CDR3 extends over 15 amino acids. Germline V gene data show CDR1 as SEHNR and CDR2 as FQNEAQ (reference sequence). The CDR3 spells CASSLFGTSNSPLHF. The CDR3 DNA reads TGTGCCAGCAGCTTGTTCGGGACCTCCAATTCACCCCTCCACTTT.

The table lists this clonotype with a few counts. The chain recombines TRBV6-9 with TRBJ1-5, with TRBD1 matching 7 bases. Germline V CDR1 and CDR2: MNHGY, SVAAGI. CDR3 length: 17 amino acids. V lost 3 bases and J lost 3; bases outside the gene matches: 11. The CDR3 region is CASSYLSTGQLNQPQHF. The CDR3 nucleotides read TGTGCCAGCAGTTACCTGTCAACGGGACAGCTCAATCAGCCCCAGCATTTT.

At least ten counts were recorded for this clonotype. This chain joins TRBV6-2 or TRBV6-3 and TRBJ1-3; tentative D call: TRBD1 (5 bases). This CDR3 contains 16 residues. The V gene's germline CDR1 is MNHEY and CDR2 SVGEGT. Trimming cost V 5 bases and J 1 base, with 15 bases left between them. This chain's CDR3 is CASSRRGNTSGNTIYF. The CDR3 coding sequence is TGTGCCAGCAGTCGGCGGGGCAACACGTCTGGAAACACCATATATTTT.

V is TRBV24-1 and J is TRBJ2-1; TRBD1 matches 7 bases. Germline CDR1 is KGHDR and CDR2 is SFDVKD. The CDR3 is 16 amino acids. Germline trimming cut 4 bases from V and 0 bases from J; bases unmatched to any gene: 5. The CDR3 here is CATSEGTALSYNEQFF. CDR3 nucleotide sequence: TGTGCCACCAGTGAAGGGACAGCTCTCTCCTACAATGAGCAGTTCTTC.

In this sample, this clonotype turned up a few times. One end of the junction does not line up with germline, which may come from a read error. The V call is TRBV3-1, the J call TRBJ2-7; D remains ambiguous. The CDR3 is made up of 14 amino acids. The germline CDR1 and CDR2 sequences are LGHDT and YNNKEL (reference sequence). CDR3 DNA sequence: TGTGCCAGCAGCCTGCCGGGTAGTCTCTACGGGCAGTACTTC. It is translated as CASSLPGSLYGQYF.

In this sample, this clonotype turned up many times. V gene TRBV28 combines with J gene TRBJ2-5, with 8 bases matching TRBD2. The CDR3 runs to 16 residues. With V trimmed by 6 bases and J by 5 bases, 14 bases remained unmatched. The germline gives CDR1 MDHEN, CDR2 SYDVKM. The CDR3 loop reads CASSRGGLANRETQYF. DNA of the CDR3: TGTGCCAGCAGCAGAGGCGGACTAGCCAACAGGGAGACCCAGTACTTC.

The sample holds a few counts of this clonotype. The rearrangement uses TRBV4-2 and TRBJ1-1; 7 bases agree with TRBD1. Germline V gives CDR1 LGHNA, CDR2 YNFKEQ. The ends lost 0 bases at V and 7 bases at J; junction bases unmatched: 2. The CDR3 contains 13 residues. CDR3 sequence: CASSQEDRVEAFF. CDR3 DNA sequence: TGTGCCAGCAGCCAAGAAGACAGGGTTGAAGCTTTCTTT.

This clonotype occurred a few times. The rearrangement links TRBV20-1 to TRBJ2-1; 7 nucleotides align to TRBD2. The length of the CDR3 is 16 residues. Germline trimming cut 6 bases from V and 2 bases from J; bases unmatched to any gene: 13. Germline lookup yields CDR1 DFQATT and CDR2 SNEGSKA (reference sequence). Here the CDR3 DNA reads TGCAGTGCATCTGGTAAGCGGGGAGCAACCTACAATGAGCAGTTCTTC. Translated: CSASGKRGATYNEQFF.

In this sample, this clonotype turned up many times. The V call is TRBV27, the J call TRBJ2-2; D uncertain. The CDR3 is 14 amino acids. Looked up from germline, CDR1 is MNHEY and CDR2 is SMNVEV (reference sequence). The germline V and J ends were trimmed by 4 bases and 0 bases, with 6 bases remaining between them. The CDR3 protein is CASSYRANTGELFF. DNA for the CDR3: TGTGCCAGCAGTTACCGCGCGAACACCGGGGAGCTGTTTTTT.

The genes are TRBV4-3 and TRBJ2-3, with D maybe TRBD2 (6 bases). Germline V CDR1 and CDR2: LGHNA, YSLEER. With 5 bases removed from V and 3 bases from J, the gap between germline ends came to 21 bases. CDR3 length: 17 residues. The CDR3 DNA follows: TGCGCCAGCAGCGGAGAGGGCGGGAATCTGGATACAGATACGCAGTATTTT. It specifies CASSGEGGNLDTDTQYF.

This clonotype was seen only a few times. V gene TRBV15 combines with J gene TRBJ1-4; TRBD1 is a possible D gene (5 bases). V lost 5 bases, J lost 7 bases, and 11 bases lay in between. The CDR3 is 13 residues long. CDR1 and CDR2 from the germline V gene are LNHNV and YYDKDF (reference sequence). The chain's CDR3 is CATSRTRGEKLFF. Written as DNA, the CDR3 is TGTGCCACCAGCCGAACGAGGGGTGAAAAACTGTTTTTT.

This clonotype was observed at least ten times. J is TRBJ2-1 and V is TRBV11-2; D not resolved. In germline, CDR1 is SGHAT, CDR2 FQNNGV. Trimming pared 2 bases from V and 10 bases from J, leaving 6 bases between. This CDR3 comprises 11 residues. CDR3 coding DNA: TGTGCCAGCAGCTTAAGTAGGGAGCAGTTCTTC. Amino acid sequence: CASSLSREQFF. The full variable domain, rest sourced from reference TRBV11-2 and TRBJ2-1, is EAGVAQSPRYKIIEKRQSVAFWCNPISGHATLYWYQQILGQGPKLLIQFQNNGVVDDSQLPKDRFSAERLKGVDSTLKIQPAKLEDSAVYLCASSLSREQFFGPGTRLTVL.

Notes on this clonotype: A much more abundant neighbour one base away suggests this may be a read error. V is TRBV19 and J is TRBJ1-5; TRBD1 agrees at 9 bases. Germline CDR1 reads LNHDA; CDR2 reads SQIVND (reference sequence). The ends lost 6 bases at V and 6 bases at J; junction bases unmatched: 9. CDR3 length: 15 residues. The CDR3 sequence: CASRLGTGWSQPQHF. The CDR3 coding sequence is TGTGCCAGTAGACTAGGGACAGGGTGGAGTCAGCCCCAGCATTTT.

The rearrangement joins TRBV19 to TRBJ1-5; D might be TRBD1 (6 bases). The length of the CDR3 is 17 residues. Deletions cut 3 bases from V and 4 bases from J, with 19 bases between. Per germline, CDR1 LNHDA and CDR2 SQIVND (reference sequence). The CDR3 coding sequence is TGTGCCAGTAGTATTATACAGGGCCGATTGGGAAATCAGCCCCAGCATTTT. Its protein product is CASSIIQGRLGNQPQHF.

This clonotype was seen at least ten times. The chain has TRBV6-1 and TRBJ1-3; weak D call: TRBD1 (5 bases). CDR1 is MNHNS, CDR2 SASEGT, per germline. With 5 bases removed from V and 3 bases from J, the gap between germline ends came to 14 bases. This CDR3 comprises 15 residues. The CDR3 coding sequence is TGTGCCAGCAGTCCGCCGGGGCTTGGTGGAAACACCATATATTTT. This encodes CASSPPGLGGNTIYF.

V usage is TRBV24-1 and J usage is TRBJ2-3; D is unclear. CDR3 length equals 12 residues. The V gene's germline CDR1 is KGHDR and CDR2 SFDVKD. V was shortened by 4 bases and J by 2 bases, with 3 bases between the two germline ends. The CDR3 sequence is CATSENTDTQYF. The CDR3 bases are TGTGCCACCAGTGAGAACACAGATACGCAGTATTTT.

This clonotype was counted at least ten times. V is TRBV7-2 and J is TRBJ1-5; weak D call: TRBD1 (5 bases). V was cut by 5 bases and J by 4 bases, with 15 bases left in between. Germline-derived CDR1 and CDR2 are SGHTA and FQGNSA. The CDR3 is made up of 15 amino acids. CDR3 sequence: CASSLGQGLNQPQHF. Here the CDR3 DNA reads TGTGCCAGCAGCCTGGGGCAGGGTCTGAATCAGCCCCAGCATTTT.

This clonotype showed up just a few times. The V gene is TRBV6-2 or TRBV6-3, the J gene TRBJ2-1; D call uncertain. Trimming left V 0 bases short and J 0 bases short, with 9 bases between. This CDR3 region has 16 residues. In germline, CDR1 is MNHEY, CDR2 SVGEGT. CDR3 loop: CASSYSRLGSYNEQFF. The CDR3 DNA is TGTGCCAGCAGTTACTCTAGGCTCGGCTCCTACAATGAGCAGTTCTTC.

This clonotype was recorded many times. This chain joins TRBV3-1 and TRBJ2-1; D is perhaps TRBD2 (6 bases). The germline CDR1 and CDR2 sequences are LGHDT and YNNKEL (reference sequence). The CDR3 contains 18 residues. V was clipped by 0 bases and J by 5 bases, with 20 bases between them. The CDR3, as DNA: TGTGCCAGCAGCCAAGATCGCGGGACCGGGTTACGAAACAATGAGCAGTTCTTC. It encodes CASSQDRGTGLRNNEQFF.

This clonotype came up many times. The gene calls are TRBV5-6 and TRBJ2-5, with 7 bases identical to TRBD1. V was clipped by 2 bases and J by 7 bases; unmatched bases: 5. Germline V gene sequence: CDR1 SGHDT, CDR2 YYEEEE. This CDR3 contains 13 residues. This CDR3 is CASSLLQGSTQYF. As DNA, the CDR3 is TGTGCCAGCAGCTTATTACAGGGGTCGACCCAGTACTTC.

This clonotype showed up many times. The CDR3 region has the DNA TGTGCCAGCGGCGAGGGAGGGACAGGGCTGGATGAGCAGTTCTTC. Translation gives CASGEGGTGLDEQFF. The V gene is TRBV28, the J gene TRBJ2-1; 9 nucleotides align to TRBD1. V lost 8 bases and J lost 8; bases outside the gene matches: 13. CDR3 length equals 15 residues. Germline V gives CDR1 MDHEN, CDR2 SYDVKM.

This clonotype was observed many times. This chain uses TRBV29-1 with TRBJ1-1; D unclear. CDR3 size: 12 residues. V shed 4 bases and J shed 0 bases, with 6 bases lying between them. The germline V gene encodes CDR1 SQVTM and CDR2 ANQGSEA. CDR3 DNA: TGCAGCGTTGGTCAGTTGAACACTGAAGCTTTCTTT. Protein sequence: CSVGQLNTEAFF.

The rearrangement joins TRBV19 to TRBJ2-1; 8 nucleotides match TRBD2. The CDR3 loop spans 17 amino acids. The junction had 10 bases not matched to a gene; V was cut back by 5 bases and J by 1 base. Germline V lookup: CDR1 LNHDA, CDR2 SQIVND (reference sequence). This CDR3 reads CASSGYWERESYNEQFF. The CDR3 region has the DNA TGTGCCAGTAGTGGGTACTGGGAGCGGGAGTCCTACAATGAGCAGTTCTTC.

This clonotype was counted at least ten times. The chain combines TRBV9 with TRBJ1-1, with D possibly matching TRBD1 (6 bases). The V gene lost 3 bases and the J gene lost 8 bases, with 17 bases spanning the gap. CDR1 and CDR2 from the germline V gene are SGDLS and YYNGEE. The CDR3 is made up of 14 amino acids. The CDR3 reads CASSADRPTAEAFF. The CDR3 DNA is TGTGCCAGCAGCGCCGACAGGCCGACTGCGGAAGCTTTCTTT.

This clonotype was detected ten times or more. The chain joins TRBV27 to TRBJ1-1; no definite D call. The CDR3 runs to 13 residues. The V gene lost 0 bases and the J gene lost 4 bases, with 6 bases spanning the gap. Germline V gene lookup returns CDR1 MNHEY and CDR2 SMNVEV (reference sequence). The CDR3 loop is CASSLSELTEAFF. The CDR3 bases are TGTGCCAGCAGTTTATCGGAACTCACTGAAGCTTTCTTT.

This clonotype was seen repeatedly, ten times or more. V is TRBV18 and J is TRBJ1-1, with D maybe TRBD1 (6 bases). V lost 6 bases to trimming and J lost 6 bases, with 14 bases between them. Germline V gene sequence: CDR1 KGHSH, CDR2 LQKENI. The CDR3 sequence is 13 residues long. The CDR3 DNA follows: TGTGCCAGCTCCATGGGGACATTGGCTGAAGCTTTCTTT. It yields the protein CASSMGTLAEAFF.